This T cell receptor (beta chain) was captured in a study of OX40 agonist ivuxolimab in advanced cancers. Background on the study: Participants, 70% to 90% male, averaged roughly 59 years of age, ranging from roughly 20 to 80. Three patients showed partial responses: one hepatocellular carcinoma and two cutaneous melanoma cases.

The ends lost 6 bases at V and 9 bases at J; junction bases unmatched: 8. CDR1 is KGHSH and CDR2 is LQKENI in the germline V gene. This CDR3 has 13 residues. The method was immunoSEQ multiplex PCR; TCRdb's version includes in-frame clones alone and lacks a portion of them. The data show fewer than 65,000 clones, with 79% seen just once and roughly a tenth held by the top ten. This TCR was sampled from an adult with an advanced solid tumor such as melanoma, head and neck, liver or kidney cancer. The rearrangement joins TRBV18 to TRBJ2-1; 7 bases line up with TRBD2. The sample here was CD4+ or CD8+ T cells sorted from blood, taken in a trial of the OX40 agonist ivuxolimab. This chain's CDR3 is CASSPGSGGEQFF. The CDR3 region has the DNA TGTGCCAGCTCGCCGGGATCGGGGGGTGAGCAGTTCTTC.